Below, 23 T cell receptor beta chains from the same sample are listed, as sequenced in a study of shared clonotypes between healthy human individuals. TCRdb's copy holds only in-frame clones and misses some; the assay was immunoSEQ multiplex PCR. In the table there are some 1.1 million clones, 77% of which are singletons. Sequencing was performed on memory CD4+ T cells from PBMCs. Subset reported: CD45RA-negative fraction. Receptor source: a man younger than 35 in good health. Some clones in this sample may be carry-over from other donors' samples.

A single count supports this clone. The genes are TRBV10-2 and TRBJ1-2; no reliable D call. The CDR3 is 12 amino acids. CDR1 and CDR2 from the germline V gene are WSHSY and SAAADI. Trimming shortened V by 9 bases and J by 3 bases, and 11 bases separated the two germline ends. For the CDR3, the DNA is TGCGCCAGTTACGACGACTACTATGGCTACACCTTC. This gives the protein CASYDDYYGYTF.

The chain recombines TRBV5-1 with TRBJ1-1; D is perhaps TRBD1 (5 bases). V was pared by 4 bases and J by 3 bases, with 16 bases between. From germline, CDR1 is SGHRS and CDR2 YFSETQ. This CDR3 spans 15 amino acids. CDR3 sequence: CASSTGQTRDTEAFF. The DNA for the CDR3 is TGCGCCAGCAGCACCGGACAAACTCGGGACACTGAAGCTTTCTTT.

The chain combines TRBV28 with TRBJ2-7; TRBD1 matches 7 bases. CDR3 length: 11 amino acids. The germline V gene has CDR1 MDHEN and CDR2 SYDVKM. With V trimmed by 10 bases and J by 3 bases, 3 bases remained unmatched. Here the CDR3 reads CATSGGYEQYF. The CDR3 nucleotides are TGTGCCACGTCAGGGGGCTACGAGCAGTACTTC.

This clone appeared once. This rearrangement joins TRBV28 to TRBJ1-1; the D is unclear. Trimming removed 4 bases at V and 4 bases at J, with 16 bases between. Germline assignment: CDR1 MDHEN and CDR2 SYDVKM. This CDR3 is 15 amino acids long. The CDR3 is CASSSPTVGPTEAFF. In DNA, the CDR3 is TGTGCCAGCAGTTCCCCCACTGTTGGGCCCACTGAAGCTTTCTTT.

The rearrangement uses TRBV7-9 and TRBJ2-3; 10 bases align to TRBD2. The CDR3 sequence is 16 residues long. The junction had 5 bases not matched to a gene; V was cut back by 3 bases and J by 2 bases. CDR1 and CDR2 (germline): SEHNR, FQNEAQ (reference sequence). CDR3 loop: CASSLSLAGPTDTQYF. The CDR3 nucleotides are TGTGCCAGCAGCTTGTCACTAGCGGGGCCCACAGATACGCAGTATTTT.

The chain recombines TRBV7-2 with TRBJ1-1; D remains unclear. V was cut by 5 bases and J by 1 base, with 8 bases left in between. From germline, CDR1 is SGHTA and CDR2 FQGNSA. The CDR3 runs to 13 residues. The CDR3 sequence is CASSPRPNTEAFF. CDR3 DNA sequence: TGTGCCAGCAGCCCCCGGCCGAACACTGAAGCTTTCTTT.

The CDR3 here is CASSIGTAEQYF. CDR3 bases: TGTGCCAGCAGTATCGGGACCGCCGAGCAGTACTTC. V usage is TRBV6-1 and J usage is TRBJ2-7, with D tentatively TRBD1 or TRBD2 (5 bases each). V lost 5 bases and J lost 6, with 11 bases in between. CDR1 and CDR2 (germline): MNHNS, SASEGT. The CDR3 spans 12 residues.

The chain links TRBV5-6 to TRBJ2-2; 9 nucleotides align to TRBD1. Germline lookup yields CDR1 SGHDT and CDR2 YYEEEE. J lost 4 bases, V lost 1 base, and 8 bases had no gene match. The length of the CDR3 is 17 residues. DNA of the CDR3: TGTGCCAGCAGCTTGCTAGGGACAGGGTTGGGCACCGGGGAGCTGTTTTTT. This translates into CASSLLGTGLGTGELFF.

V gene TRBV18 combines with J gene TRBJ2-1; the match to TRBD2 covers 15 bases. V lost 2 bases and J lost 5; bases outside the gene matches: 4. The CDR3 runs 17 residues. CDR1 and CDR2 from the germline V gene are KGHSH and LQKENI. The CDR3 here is CASSPGGLAGGDNEQFF. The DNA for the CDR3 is TGTGCCAGCTCACCAGGGGGACTAGCGGGAGGAGACAATGAGCAGTTCTTC.

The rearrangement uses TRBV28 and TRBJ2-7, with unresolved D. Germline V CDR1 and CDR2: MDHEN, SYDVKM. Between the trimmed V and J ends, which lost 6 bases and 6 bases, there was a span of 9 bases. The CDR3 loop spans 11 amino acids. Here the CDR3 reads CASSLHFEQYF. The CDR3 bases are TGTGCCAGCAGCCTGCATTTCGAGCAGTACTTC. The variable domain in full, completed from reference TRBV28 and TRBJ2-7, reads DVKVTQSSRYLVKRTGEKVFLECVQDMDHENMFWYRQDPGLGLRLIYFSYDVKMKEKGDIPEGYSVSREKKERFSLILESASTNQTSMYLCASSLHFEQYFGPGTRLTVT.

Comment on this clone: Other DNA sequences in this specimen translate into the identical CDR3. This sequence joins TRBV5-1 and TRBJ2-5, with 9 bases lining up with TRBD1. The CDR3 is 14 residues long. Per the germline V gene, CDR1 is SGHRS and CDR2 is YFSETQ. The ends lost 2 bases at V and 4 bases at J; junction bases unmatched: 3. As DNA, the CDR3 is TGCGCCAGCAGCTTAGGGACAGGGAGAGAGACCCAGTACTTC. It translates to CASSLGTGRETQYF.

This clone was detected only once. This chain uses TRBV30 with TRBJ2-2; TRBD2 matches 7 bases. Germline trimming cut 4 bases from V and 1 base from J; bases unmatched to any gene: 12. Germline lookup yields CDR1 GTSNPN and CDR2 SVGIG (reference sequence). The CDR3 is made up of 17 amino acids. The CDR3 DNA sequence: TGTGCCTGGACCAAAAAGGGCGGGAGAAGGAACACCGGGGAGCTGTTTTTT. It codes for CAWTKKGGRRNTGELFF.

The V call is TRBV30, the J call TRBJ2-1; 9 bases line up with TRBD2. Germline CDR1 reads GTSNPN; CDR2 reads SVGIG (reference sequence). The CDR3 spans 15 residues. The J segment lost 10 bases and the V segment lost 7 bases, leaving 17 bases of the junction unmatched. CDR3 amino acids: CASHSPGLASWEQFF. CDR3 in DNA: TGTGCCTCTCACTCCCCGGGACTAGCCTCCTGGGAGCAGTTCTTC. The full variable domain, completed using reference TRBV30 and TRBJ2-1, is SQTIHQWPATLVQPVGSPLSLECTVEGTSNPNLYWYRQAAGRGLQLLFYSVGIGQISSEVPQNLSASRPQDRQFILSSKKLLLSDSGFYLCASHSPGLASWEQFFGPGTRLTVL.

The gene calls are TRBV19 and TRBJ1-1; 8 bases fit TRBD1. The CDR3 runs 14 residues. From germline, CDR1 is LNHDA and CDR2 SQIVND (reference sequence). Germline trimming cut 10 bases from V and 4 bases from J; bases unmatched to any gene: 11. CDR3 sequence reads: CATKDRGSLTEAFF. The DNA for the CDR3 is TGTGCCACAAAAGACAGGGGAAGTCTCACTGAAGCTTTCTTT.

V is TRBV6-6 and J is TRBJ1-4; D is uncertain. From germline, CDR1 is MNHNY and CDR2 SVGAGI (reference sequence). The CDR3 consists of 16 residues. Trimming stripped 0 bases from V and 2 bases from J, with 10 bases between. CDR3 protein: CASSYSLHATNEKLFF. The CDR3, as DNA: TGTGCCAGCAGTTACTCACTTCATGCGACTAATGAAAAACTGTTTTTT.

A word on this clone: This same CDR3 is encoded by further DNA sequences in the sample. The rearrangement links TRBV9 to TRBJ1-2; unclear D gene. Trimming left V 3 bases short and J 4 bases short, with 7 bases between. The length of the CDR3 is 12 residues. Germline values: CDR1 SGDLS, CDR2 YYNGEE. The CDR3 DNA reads TGTGCCAGCAGCGGCCCTTTCTATGGCTACACCTTC. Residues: CASSGPFYGYTF.

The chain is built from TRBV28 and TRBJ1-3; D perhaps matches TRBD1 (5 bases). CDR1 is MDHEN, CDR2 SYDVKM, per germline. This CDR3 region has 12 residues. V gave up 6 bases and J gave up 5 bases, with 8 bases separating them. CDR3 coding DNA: TGTGCCAGCAGGACAGTAAGAAACACCATATATTTT. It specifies CASRTVRNTIYF.

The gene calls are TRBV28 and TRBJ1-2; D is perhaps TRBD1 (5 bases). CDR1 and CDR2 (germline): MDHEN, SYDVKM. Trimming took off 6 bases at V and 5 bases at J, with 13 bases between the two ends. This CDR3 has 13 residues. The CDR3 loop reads CASRTGSPYGYTF. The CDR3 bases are TGTGCCAGCAGAACAGGTTCTCCATATGGCTACACCTTC.

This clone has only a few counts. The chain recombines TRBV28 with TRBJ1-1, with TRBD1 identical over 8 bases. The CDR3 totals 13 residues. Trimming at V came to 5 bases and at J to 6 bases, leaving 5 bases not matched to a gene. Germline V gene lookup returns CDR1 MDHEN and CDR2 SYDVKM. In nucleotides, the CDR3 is TGTGCCAGCAGTACAGGGGGGGTCCCTGAAGCTTTCTTT. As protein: CASSTGGVPEAFF.

CDR3 sequence (DNA): TGTGCCAGCTCACCACCTCACGGAGCTAGCACAGATACGCAGTATTTT. Its protein is CASSPPHGASTDTQYF. The chain recombines TRBV18 with TRBJ2-3; no definite D call. Trimming took off 0 bases at V and 0 bases at J, with 10 bases between the two ends. CDR3 length equals 16 residues. Germline lookup yields CDR1 KGHSH and CDR2 LQKENI.

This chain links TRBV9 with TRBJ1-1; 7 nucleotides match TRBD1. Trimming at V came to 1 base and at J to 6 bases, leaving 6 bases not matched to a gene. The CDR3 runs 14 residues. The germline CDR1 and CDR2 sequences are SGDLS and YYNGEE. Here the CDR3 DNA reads TGTGCCAGCAGCGTAACAGGGGAGTCGGCTGAAGCTTTCTTT. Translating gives CASSVTGESAEAFF.

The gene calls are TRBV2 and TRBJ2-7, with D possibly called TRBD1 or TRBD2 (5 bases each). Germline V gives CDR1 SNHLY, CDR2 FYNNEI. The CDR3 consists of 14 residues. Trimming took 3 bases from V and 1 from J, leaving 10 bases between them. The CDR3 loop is CASSDPGGSYEQYF. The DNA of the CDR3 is TGTGCCAGCAGTGATCCTGGGGGATCCTACGAGCAGTACTTC.

This CDR3 reads CASTPTGSNQPQHF. The CDR3 DNA follows: TGTGCCAGTACTCCGACAGGGAGCAATCAGCCCCAGCATTTT. The gene calls are TRBV19 and TRBJ1-5, with 7 bases fitting TRBD1. The CDR3 extends over 14 amino acids. V lost 7 bases, J lost 1 base, and 4 bases stayed unmatched. Germline V gene data show CDR1 as LNHDA and CDR2 as SQIVND (reference sequence).